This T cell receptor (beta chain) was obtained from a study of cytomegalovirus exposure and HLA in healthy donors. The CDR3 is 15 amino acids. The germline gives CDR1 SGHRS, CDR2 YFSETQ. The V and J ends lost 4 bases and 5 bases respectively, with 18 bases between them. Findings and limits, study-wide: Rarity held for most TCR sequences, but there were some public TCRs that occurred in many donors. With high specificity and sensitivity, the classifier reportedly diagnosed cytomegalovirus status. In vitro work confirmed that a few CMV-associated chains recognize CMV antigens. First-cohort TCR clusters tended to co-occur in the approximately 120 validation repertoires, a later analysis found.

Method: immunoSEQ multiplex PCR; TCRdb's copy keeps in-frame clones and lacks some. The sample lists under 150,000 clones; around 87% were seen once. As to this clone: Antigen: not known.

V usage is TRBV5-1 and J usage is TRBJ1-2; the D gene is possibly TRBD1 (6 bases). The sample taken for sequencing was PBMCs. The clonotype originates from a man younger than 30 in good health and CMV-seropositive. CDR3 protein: CASSGIPGHVYGYTF. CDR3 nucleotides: TGCGCCAGCAGCGGTATCCCGGGACACGTGTATGGCTACACCTTC.